The 5 T cell receptor beta chains given below trace back to one sample, sequenced in a study of cytomegalovirus exposure and HLA in healthy donors (dated by TCRdb to 2016 to 2017). The receptor library was made with the immunoSEQ multiplex PCR assay. A mixture of 60 forward primers for TCR Vbeta segments and 13 reverse primers for TCR Jbeta segments was used in the multiplex PCR. As stored in TCRdb, this immuneACCESS dataset retains in-frame rearrangements with V and J assigned. A fraction of the clones does not appear; measured against another copy, unresolved V genes explain less than half of the discrepancy, and the remainder lacks a known reason. Recorded for this sample are 100,000 to 150,000 clones; approximately 74% of them occurred a single time. The ten biggest clones cover approximately 7% of the sample. Sequenced: PBMCs. The source of these receptors is a man in his forties in good health and CMV-seropositive.

The rearrangement joins TRBV19 to TRBJ2-7; the match to TRBD1 covers 8 bases. Germline CDR1 reads LNHDA; CDR2 reads SQIVND (reference sequence). This CDR3 region has 13 residues. V was pared by 6 bases and J by 6 bases, with 7 bases of the junction left unmatched. The CDR3 region has the DNA TGTGCCAGTAGCGTCGACACAGGGGGCGAGCAGTACTTC. Translating gives CASSVDTGGEQYF.

The J gene is TRBJ2-5, the V gene TRBV29-1; D perhaps matches TRBD1 (6 bases). Matching the DNA end better, TRBJ2-7 makes the J call doubtful. The germline CDR1 and CDR2 sequences are SQVTM and ANQGSEA. This CDR3 contains 14 residues. The CDR3 region is CSVGVWDNSYEQYF. CDR3 in DNA: TGCAGCGTTGGGGTCTGGGACAACTCCTACGAGCAGTACTTC.

This chain links TRBV5-1 with TRBJ1-2; D possibly corresponds to TRBD1 (6 bases). CDR3 length equals 16 residues. The V end lost 4 bases, the J end lost 6 bases, and 22 bases lay between the germline ends. Looked up from germline, CDR1 is SGHRS and CDR2 is YFSETQ. DNA for the CDR3: TGCGCCAGCAGCAACGAACCGACAGGCGCTCTGCATGGCTACACCTTC. Encoded protein: CASSNEPTGALHGYTF.

This chain joins TRBV29-1 and TRBJ1-5; tentatively, D is TRBD1 (5 bases). This CDR3 region has 14 residues. V gave up 6 bases and J gave up 9 bases, with 21 bases separating them. Germline V gene lookup returns CDR1 SQVTM and CDR2 ANQGSEA. For the CDR3, the DNA is TGCAGCGTGTCACTGGAGGGGTCTCGGGGGCCCCAGCATTTT. As protein: CSVSLEGSRGPQHF.

This clone was seen just once. This chain links TRBV28 with TRBJ1-5; TRBD1 is a possible D gene (5 bases). Trimming took 5 bases from V and 10 from J, leaving 12 bases between them. The V gene's germline CDR1 is MDHEN and CDR2 SYDVKM. The CDR3 consists of 12 residues. CDR3: CASSQGGPPQHF. The CDR3 DNA reads as TGTGCCAGCAGTCAGGGAGGCCCACCCCAGCATTTT.